The present T cell receptor (beta chain) was sequenced within a study of blood T cell repertoires in COVID-19 (dated by TCRdb to about 2020). In terms of the full investigation: Collaborator samples came from the United States, Italy and Spain and covered acute and convalescent phases of COVID-19. The material from the prospective study consisted of cDNA or gDNA derived from T cells, B-cell-depleted T cells, or PBMCs. The dataset comprised deeply sampled blood TCRbeta repertoires from subjects exposed to, actively infected with, or recovered from COVID-19. A freely available public database, intended as a resource for researchers studying the immune response to SARS-CoV-2, is where the repertoires were released. The samples were drawn from the first 160 participants of the ongoing ImmuneRACE study and from under 1,500 subjects provided by 6 global collaborators. The sample metadata nearly always contained a de-identified subject ID, COVID-19 status, age in years and sex. Where available, HLA class I and class II types were taken from metadata supplied by the sample provider and were not determined by assay-based typing.

Collaborating institutions collected whole blood in K2EDTA tubes following their own protocols. Collaborator samples were shipped for TCRbeta analysis as frozen whole blood, isolated PBMCs, or DNA extracted from either sample type. The germline V gene supplies CDR1 MDHEN and CDR2 SYDVKM. V is cut by 7 bases and J by 3 bases, and the space between the germline ends is 12 bases. The CDR3, from cysteine to phenylalanine, totals 13 residues. The DNA shown is the 39-base CDR3, in frame from base 1. TCRbeta CDR3 regions were amplified from genomic DNA by means of the immunoSEQ Assay, a bias-controlled multiplex PCR. Per the source publication's procedure: Within the assay, amplification of reference gene primers was used to estimate how many nucleated cells each sample contained. To quantify the absolute abundance of each unique TCRbeta CDR3 rearrangement, sequence reads were collapsed and filtered. Productive Simpson clonality was computed per sample as the square root of Simpson's diversity index over productive rearrangements. TCRdb obtained this table from immuneACCESS and retained in-frame rearrangements with V and J assigned. These tables miss some clones; where compared with another copy, unresolved V genes account for less than half of the shortfall, and the remainder is unexplained. V and J calls and clone size are copied from that table; D and trimming were computed from the DNA. This sample is represented by 51,000 or so clones; around 86% of them were singletons. Around 7.5% of the sample is held by the ten biggest clonotypes.

A note on this clone: Its antigen target is currently unknown. No clone much larger than this one lies a single base away; base qualities are absent.

The investigation overall reported the following: How much clinical and demographic metadata was included differed by source and by participant, and the metadata was provided uncurated.

The V gene is TRBV28 and the J gene is TRBJ2-5, and TRBD1 may be the D gene, going by 5 matching bases. Sequences were obtained from peripheral blood. This sequence was found in a man between 65 and 85 years old with active COVID-19. In nucleotide form, the sequence is TGTGCCAGCACCCCCGGCAGGGAAGAGACCCAGTACTTC. This yields the protein CASTPGREETQYF.